These 21 T cell receptor beta chains originate from one sample sequenced in a study of blood T cells in healthy people across ages. Then a second PCR, running roughly 7 to 11 cycles, was carried out with a sample-barcoded 5' primer and a J-beta primer mix. TCRdb analysed the 5' RACE reads with MiXCR anew, one entry per CDR3 protein. The table shows approximately 850,000 distinct CDR3 sequences, with nearly 60% occurring only once. The specimen sequenced was blood. The receptors come from a man aged 25 to 40 in good health.

This chain uses TRBV29-1 with TRBJ2-3; D is perhaps TRBD2 (6 bases). The CDR3 contains 13 residues. Trimming took 6 bases from V and 4 from J, leaving 14 bases between them. Germline CDR1 SQVTM, CDR2 ANQGSEA. CDR3 nucleotide sequence: TGCAGCGTCGCCCCCTCGGGGGCAGATACGCAGTATTTT. Translating gives CSVAPSGADTQYF.

This chain joins TRBV20-1 and TRBJ2-1; D may be TRBD1 (6 bases). CDR1 and CDR2 (germline): DFQATT, SNEGSKA (reference sequence). V lost 6 bases, J lost 0 bases, and 12 bases lay in between. CDR3 size: 14 residues. The CDR3 DNA follows: TGCAGTGCCGCTAGGGGGAGCTCCTACAATGAGCAGTTCTTC. As protein: CSAARGSSYNEQFF.

This clonotype turned up a few times. The V gene is TRBV6-5, the J gene TRBJ2-1; possibly TRBD1 or TRBD2 for D (5 bases each). This CDR3 is 11 amino acids long. The V and J ends lost 9 bases and 15 bases respectively, with 18 bases between them. The germline CDR1 and CDR2 sequences are MNHEY and SVGAGI. As DNA, the CDR3 is TGTGCCAGTACGTTCGGGACCCAGGCGTTCTTC. Amino acid sequence: CASTFGTQAFF.

This clonotype has just a few counts. Mismatch with germline at one junction end may stem from a read error. The chain employs TRBV12-3 or TRBV12-4 and TRBJ1-2, with 9 bases fitting TRBD1. The CDR3 totals 16 residues. This CDR3 is CASSLWDRAHLSGYTF. CDR3 DNA: TGTGCTAGCAGTTTATGGGACAGGGCTCATTTATCGGGCTACACCTTC.

The rearrangement joins TRBV20-1 to TRBJ2-1; 10 bases agree with TRBD1. V lost 4 bases to trimming and J lost 6 bases; unmatched junction nucleotides: 12. CDR3 length: 16 amino acids. Germline V gene lookup returns CDR1 DFQATT and CDR2 SNEGSKA (reference sequence). CDR3 loop: CSATRRQGARRNEQFF. CDR3 nucleotides: TGCAGTGCTACCCGACGACAGGGGGCGCGTCGCAATGAGCAGTTCTTC.

In DNA form, the CDR3 reads TGTGCCAGCAGTGTTGGGGCCCCAGATACGCAGTATTTT. Translating it yields CASSVGAPDTQYF. The chain joins TRBV12-3 or TRBV12-4 to TRBJ2-3; D possibly corresponds to TRBD1 (5 bases). V lost 5 bases and J lost 4, with 10 bases in between. This CDR3 region has 13 residues.

As to this clonotype: A single base separates this from a much larger clone, so it may be a read error. The genes are TRBV5-1 and TRBJ2-1; 7 nucleotides align to TRBD2. This CDR3 comprises 14 residues. From germline, CDR1 is SGHRS and CDR2 YFSETQ. The V segment lost 4 bases and the J segment 8 bases; nucleotides outside the gene matches: 9. CDR3 in DNA: TGCGCCAGCAGCGTTTTTCGGGGGGAGGATGAGCAGTTCTTC. This encodes CASSVFRGEDEQFF.

V usage is TRBV27 and J usage is TRBJ2-1; D uncertain. CDR1 is MNHEY, CDR2 SMNVEV, per germline (reference sequence). This CDR3 has 13 residues. Deletions cut 8 bases from V and 5 bases from J, with 13 bases between. The CDR3 DNA is TGTGCCAGCTTAGGCCCGAGCGACAATGAGCAGTTCTTC. Residues: CASLGPSDNEQFF.

The V gene is TRBV28, the J gene TRBJ2-1; the D gene could be TRBD1 or TRBD2 (6 bases each). Trimming shortened V by 8 bases and J by 7 bases, and 18 bases separated the two germline ends. The germline gives CDR1 MDHEN, CDR2 SYDVKM. The CDR3 is made up of 14 amino acids. CDR3 DNA: TGTGCCAGCCTTGGAGGGGACAAGGGGAATGAGCAGTTCTTC. As protein: CASLGGDKGNEQFF.

The chain employs TRBV20-1 and TRBJ2-5; D possibly corresponds to TRBD2 (6 bases). Judging by the DNA end, TRBJ2-4 fits better; the J call may be wrong. Germline V lookup: CDR1 DFQATT, CDR2 SNEGSKA (reference sequence). The CDR3 has 12 residues. CDR3 region: CSAAGIRNIQYF. The DNA for the CDR3 is TGCAGTGCCGCGGGAATTAGAAACATTCAGTACTTC.

The chain carries TRBV29-1 and TRBJ1-1; possible D gene TRBD1, 6 bases. The CDR3 length is 9 residues. Germline CDR1 reads SQVTM; CDR2 reads ANQGSEA. The CDR3 here is CRGAPEAFF. The CDR3, as DNA: TGCCGGGGGGCCCCTGAAGCTTTCTTT.

This chain connects TRBV4-2 to TRBJ1-2, with 8 bases identical to TRBD1. V lost 4 bases, J lost 6 bases, and 4 bases stayed unmatched. Germline assignment: CDR1 LGHNA and CDR2 YNFKEQ. The CDR3 totals 13 residues. The CDR3: CASSPGQVNGYTF. In DNA form, the CDR3 reads TGTGCCAGCAGCCCGGGACAGGTTAATGGCTACACCTTC.

The chain is built from TRBV20-1 and TRBJ1-4; 8 nucleotides align to TRBD1. The CDR3 loop spans 19 amino acids. Germline assignment: CDR1 DFQATT and CDR2 SNEGSKA (reference sequence). The J segment lost 0 bases and the V segment lost 0 bases, leaving 12 bases of the junction unmatched. CDR3 loop: CSAREGHQGASATNEKLFF. CDR3 nucleotides: TGCAGTGCTAGAGAGGGTCACCAGGGGGCCTCGGCAACTAATGAAAAACTGTTTTTT.

This sequence joins TRBV4-2 and TRBJ2-7; no clear D gene. Germline V gives CDR1 LGHNA, CDR2 YNFKEQ. The V gene lost 4 bases and the J gene lost 10 bases, with 38 bases spanning the gap. The CDR3 contains 20 residues. The DNA of the CDR3 is TGTGCCAGCAGCCCGGAGATAGCCACCTCTGAGCTATTAGCCAAAAACGTTCAGTACTTC. Protein: CASSPEIATSELLAKNVQYF.

The CDR3: CASSPGQEATYEQYF. In DNA form, the CDR3 reads TGCGCCAGCAGCCCCGGACAGGAGGCTACCTACGAGCAGTACTTC. The chain couples TRBV5-1 to TRBJ2-7, with 7 bases fitting TRBD1. CDR1 and CDR2 (germline): SGHRS, YFSETQ. J lost 2 bases, V lost 4 bases, and 9 bases had no gene match. This CDR3 spans 15 amino acids.

This chain links TRBV7-2 with TRBJ2-3, with D hard to call. The ends were cut back, 1 base at V and 5 bases at J, with 13 bases in the middle. The germline gives CDR1 SGHTA, CDR2 FQGNSA. The CDR3 covers 15 residues. The CDR3 bases are TGTGCCAGCAGCTTAGGACCTAGGGTTGGAGATACGCAGTATTTT. Its protein product is CASSLGPRVGDTQYF.

J is TRBJ2-2 and V is TRBV5-1, with D uncertain. Trimming pared 0 bases from V and 4 bases from J, leaving 16 bases between. The CDR3 length is 17 residues. Germline CDR1 SGHRS, CDR2 YFSETQ. The CDR3 region is CASSLAERPVGTGELFF. Written as DNA, the CDR3 is TGCGCCAGCAGCTTGGCCGAGAGACCAGTCGGCACCGGGGAGCTGTTTTTT. Based on the CDR3 plus reference TRBV5-1 and TRBJ2-2, the full variable domain is KAGVTQTPRYLIKTRGQQVTLSCSPISGHRSVSWYQQTPGQGLQFLFEYFSETQRNKGNFPGRFSGRQFSNSRSEMNVSTLELGDSALYLCASSLAERPVGTGELFFGEGSRLTVL.

The CDR3 DNA reads as TGTGCCAGCAGCCCGTTGGGAGGGGGCCCCCACAATGAGCAGTTCTTC. The encoded protein is CASSPLGGGPHNEQFF. The chain has TRBV7-8 and TRBJ2-1, with D tentatively TRBD1 or TRBD2 (7 bases each). Germline V gives CDR1 SGHVS, CDR2 FQNEAQ. This CDR3 is 16 amino acids long. The ends were cut back, 5 bases at V and 5 bases at J, with 19 bases in the middle.

This clonotype was detected only a few times. The rearrangement joins TRBV20-1 to TRBJ2-7; D call uncertain. V was trimmed by 0 bases and J by 1 base, leaving 13 bases between them. This CDR3 is built from 15 residues. CDR1 is DFQATT, CDR2 SNEGSKA, per germline (reference sequence). As DNA, the CDR3 is TGCAGTGCTAGAGATCTTGTAGGAGTTTCCTACGAGCAGTACTTC. Its translation is CSARDLVGVSYEQYF.

The chain combines TRBV7-9 with TRBJ1-6; 7 bases align to TRBD1. Trimming cost V 6 bases and J 6 bases; bases outside gene matches: 5. This CDR3 region has 14 residues. The germline V gene has CDR1 SEHNR and CDR2 FQNEAQ (reference sequence). CDR3 amino acids: CASRDGTANSPLHF. CDR3 sequence (DNA): TGTGCCAGCAGAGACGGGACAGCTAATTCACCCCTCCACTTT.

This chain uses TRBV21-1 with TRBJ2-4; the listed D gene, TRBD1, was not tested against the DNA. TRBV21-1 is shown as a pseudogene. This CDR3 is built from 18 residues. The CDR3 reads CASSIGQGRRLAKNIQYF. In DNA form, the CDR3 reads TGTGCCAGCTCAATAGGACAGGGCCGTCGGCTAGCCAAAAACATTCAGTACTTC.